One sample yielded the 19 T cell receptor beta chains listed below, sequenced in a study of OX40 agonist ivuxolimab in advanced cancers. The protocol was immunoSEQ multiplex PCR, while the TCRdb copy is restricted to in-frame clones and leaves out a portion. This sample has approximately 90,000 clones, with about 90% found just once. Sample: CD4+ or CD8+ T cells sorted from blood, taken in a trial of the OX40 agonist ivuxolimab. Receptor source: an adult with an advanced solid tumor such as melanoma, head and neck, liver or kidney cancer.

The chain combines TRBV13 with TRBJ2-7, with a possible D match to TRBD1 (7 bases). The V gene lost 0 bases and the J gene lost 2 bases, with 14 bases spanning the gap. The CDR3 has 16 amino acids. Per the germline V gene, CDR1 is PRHDT and CDR2 is FYEKMQ (reference sequence). CDR3 coding DNA: TGTGCCAGCAGCTTAGGGAAGGGGGCGGGGACCTACGAGCAGTACTTC. It yields the protein CASSLGKGAGTYEQYF.

The V and J genes are TRBV6-1 and TRBJ2-3, with D possibly being TRBD2 (6 bases). V lost 4 bases, J lost 8 bases, and 13 bases lay in between. This CDR3 spans 13 amino acids. Germline V gene sequence: CDR1 MNHNS, CDR2 SASEGT. This CDR3 is CASSGGVQGTQYF. The CDR3 nucleotides are TGTGCCAGCAGTGGGGGGGTTCAGGGTACGCAGTATTTT.

The rearrangement links TRBV11-1 to TRBJ2-5, with D tentatively TRBD2 (6 bases). With 2 bases removed from V and 2 bases from J, the gap between germline ends came to 15 bases. Germline lookup yields CDR1 SGHAT and CDR2 FQDESV (reference sequence). The length of the CDR3 is 16 residues. The CDR3 bases are TGTGCCAGCAGCTTAATCTCTGCGGGGAGTCAAGAGACCCAGTACTTC. Its protein product is CASSLISAGSQETQYF.

This sequence joins TRBV18 and TRBJ1-2; D remains ambiguous. Germline V gene lookup returns CDR1 KGHSH and CDR2 LQKENI. The CDR3 is made up of 14 amino acids. The ends were cut back, 5 bases at V and 6 bases at J, with 16 bases in the middle. CDR3 amino acids: CASSSSGYRNGYTF. The CDR3 DNA reads as TGTGCCAGCTCAAGTTCCGGGTATAGAAATGGCTACACCTTC. Full variable domain (remainder filled in from reference TRBV18 and TRBJ1-2): NAGVMQNPRHLVRRRGQEARLRCSPMKGHSHVYWYRQLPEEGLKFMVYLQKENIIDESGMPKERFSAEFPKEGPSILRIQQVVRGDSAAYFCASSSSGYRNGYTFGSGTRLTVV.

This chain links TRBV7-6 with TRBJ1-1, with D perhaps matching TRBD1 (5 bases). This CDR3 region has 15 residues. The V and J ends lost 6 bases and 2 bases respectively, with 16 bases between them. Germline CDR1 and CDR2: SGHVS and FNYEAQ. The DNA of the CDR3 is TGTGCCAGCAGTGGAAGGGACGGTGGAAACACTGAAGCTTTCTTT. It is translated as CASSGRDGGNTEAFF.

The gene calls are TRBV7-2 and TRBJ1-2, with D uncertain. Germline loops: CDR1 SGHTA, CDR2 FQGNSA. The CDR3 runs to 13 residues. The V end was cut by 1 base, the J end by 5 bases, with 8 bases between. The CDR3, as DNA: TGTGCCAGCAGCTTAGGTCTGGGGTATGGCTACACCTTC. It codes for CASSLGLGYGYTF.

V usage is TRBV18 and J usage is TRBJ2-7; 7 bases fit TRBD1. The CDR3 contains 13 residues. Germline V gives CDR1 KGHSH, CDR2 LQKENI. Germline trimming cut 7 bases from V and 6 bases from J; bases unmatched to any gene: 9. The CDR3 DNA sequence: TGTGCCAGCTTTACTCGACAGGGTTCCGAGCAGTACTTC. Residues: CASFTRQGSEQYF.

V usage is TRBV30 and J usage is TRBJ2-7; D uncertain. Germline assignment: CDR1 GTSNPN and CDR2 SVGIG (reference sequence). The CDR3 has 13 amino acids. V lost 0 bases to trimming and J lost 2 bases, with 8 bases between them. CDR3 sequence reads: CAWSVGQAYEQYF. The CDR3 coding sequence is TGTGCCTGGAGTGTAGGCCAGGCCTACGAGCAGTACTTC.

V is TRBV7-2 and J is TRBJ1-1; D is unresolved. Germline V gene data show CDR1 as SGHTA and CDR2 as FQGNSA. The V gene lost 3 bases and the J gene lost 7 bases, with 12 bases spanning the gap. This CDR3 comprises 13 residues. CDR3 residues: CASSFKARVEAFF. CDR3 nucleotides: TGTGCCAGCAGCTTTAAGGCCCGCGTTGAAGCTTTCTTT.

The V call is TRBV29-1, the J call TRBJ2-5; 13 bases match TRBD2. The CDR3 runs 14 residues. V lost 6 bases, J lost 5 bases, and 6 bases stayed unmatched. Germline CDR1 reads SQVTM; CDR2 reads ANQGSEA. CDR3 residues: CSVDGLAGEETQYF. In DNA form, the CDR3 reads TGCAGCGTCGACGGACTAGCGGGGGAGGAGACCCAGTACTTC.

The rearrangement joins TRBV12-5 to TRBJ2-5, with D hard to call. The CDR3 has 12 amino acids. The germline gives CDR1 LGHNT, CDR2 FRNRAP. Trimming pared 1 base from V and 2 bases from J, leaving 2 bases between. The CDR3 bases are TGTGCTAGTGGTTTGGGTCAAGAGACCCAGTACTTC. It encodes CASGLGQETQYF.

The J gene is TRBJ1-3, the V gene TRBV6-6; D gene ambiguous. The CDR3 sequence is 15 residues long. Germline CDR1 MNHNY, CDR2 SVGAGI (reference sequence). The V and J ends lost 2 bases and 0 bases respectively, with 8 bases between them. Here the CDR3 reads CASSYVAGSGNTIYF. CDR3 bases: TGTGCCAGCAGTTACGTGGCAGGCTCTGGAAACACCATATATTTT.

The rearrangement uses TRBV30 and TRBJ2-4; D gene ambiguous. The CDR3 is 11 amino acids. Trimming shortened V by 3 bases and J by 1 base, and 1 base separated the two germline ends. Looked up from germline, CDR1 is GTSNPN and CDR2 is SVGIG (reference sequence). The CDR3 loop is CAWRAKNIQYF. CDR3 sequence (DNA): TGTGCCTGGAGGGCCAAAAACATTCAGTACTTC.

This rearrangement joins TRBV5-6 to TRBJ1-2, with D hard to call. The CDR3 is 15 amino acids. Germline V lookup: CDR1 SGHDT, CDR2 YYEEEE. V dropped 0 bases and J dropped 3 bases, with 12 bases sitting between them. This CDR3 reads CASSLGQRVDYGYTF. The CDR3 DNA sequence: TGTGCCAGCAGCTTGGGGCAGAGGGTAGACTATGGCTACACCTTC.

Only one count was recorded for this clone. The V gene is TRBV2, the J gene TRBJ2-3; D may be TRBD1 (6 bases). CDR3 size: 14 residues. With 3 bases removed from V and 3 bases from J, the gap between germline ends came to 10 bases. CDR1 and CDR2 (germline): SNHLY, FYNNEI. CDR3 coding DNA: TGTGCCAGCAGTGAGGGCAGGGGTACAGATACGCAGTATTTT. Translating gives CASSEGRGTDTQYF. Variable domain in full (rest from reference TRBV2 and TRBJ2-3): EPEVTQTPSHQVTQMGQEVILRCVPISNHLYFYWYRQILGQKVEFLVSFYNNEISEKSEIFDDQFSVERPDGSNFTLKIRSTKLEDSAMYFCASSEGRGTDTQYFGPGTRLTVL.

This rearrangement joins TRBV28 to TRBJ1-4; no firm D call. Trimming pared 5 bases from V and 5 bases from J, leaving 6 bases between. Germline CDR1 is MDHEN and CDR2 is SYDVKM. This CDR3 spans 12 amino acids. The CDR3 reads CASSSANEKLFF. The CDR3 DNA sequence: TGTGCCAGCAGTAGTGCAAATGAAAAACTGTTTTTT.

The V gene is TRBV27, the J gene TRBJ1-2; 8 bases line up with TRBD1. Looked up from germline, CDR1 is MNHEY and CDR2 is SMNVEV (reference sequence). J was trimmed by 7 bases and V by 3 bases; bases with no gene match: 4. The CDR3 is 13 amino acids. The CDR3: CASSFAGTGGYTF. Written as DNA, the CDR3 is TGTGCCAGCAGTTTTGCTGGGACAGGTGGCTACACCTTC.

This chain links TRBV7-2 with TRBJ1-1; no clear D. CDR3 size: 13 residues. The V and J ends lost 6 bases and 0 bases respectively, with 8 bases between them. Germline V lookup: CDR1 SGHTA, CDR2 FQGNSA. CDR3 sequence: CASSPHMNTEAFF. The CDR3 DNA reads as TGTGCCAGCAGTCCACATATGAACACTGAAGCTTTCTTT.

This clone was observed a handful of times. The gene calls are TRBV28 and TRBJ2-5; TRBD2 aligns across 15 bases. V shed 4 bases, J shed 2 bases, and the junction held 2 bases outside the gene matches. The CDR3 is made up of 16 amino acids. Germline V gene lookup returns CDR1 MDHEN and CDR2 SYDVKM. In DNA form, the CDR3 reads TGTGCCAGCAGTTCGGGACTAGCGGGGGGTCAAGAGACCCAGTACTTC. As protein: CASSSGLAGGQETQYF. Based on the CDR3 plus reference TRBV28 and TRBJ2-5, the full variable domain is DVKVTQSSRYLVKRTGEKVFLECVQDMDHENMFWYRQDPGLGLRLIYFSYDVKMKEKGDIPEGYSVSREKKERFSLILESASTNQTSMYLCASSSGLAGGQETQYFGPGTRLLVL.